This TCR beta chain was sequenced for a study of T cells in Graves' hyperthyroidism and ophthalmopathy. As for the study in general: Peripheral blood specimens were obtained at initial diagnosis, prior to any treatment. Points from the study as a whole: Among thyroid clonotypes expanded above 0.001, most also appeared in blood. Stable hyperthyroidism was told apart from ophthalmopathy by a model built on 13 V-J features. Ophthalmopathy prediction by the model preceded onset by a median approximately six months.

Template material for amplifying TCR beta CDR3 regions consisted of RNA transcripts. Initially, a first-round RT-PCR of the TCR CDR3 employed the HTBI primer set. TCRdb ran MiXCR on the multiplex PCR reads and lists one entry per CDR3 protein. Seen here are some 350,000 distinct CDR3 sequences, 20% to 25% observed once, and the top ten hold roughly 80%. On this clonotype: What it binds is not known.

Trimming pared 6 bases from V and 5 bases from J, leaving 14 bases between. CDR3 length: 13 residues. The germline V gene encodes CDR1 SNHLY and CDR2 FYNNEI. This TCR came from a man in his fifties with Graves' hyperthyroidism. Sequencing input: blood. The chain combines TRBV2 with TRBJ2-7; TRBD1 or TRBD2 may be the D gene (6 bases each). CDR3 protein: CASRWGAVNEQYF. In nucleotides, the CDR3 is TGTGCCAGCAGATGGGGGGCGGTGAACGAGCAGTACTTC.